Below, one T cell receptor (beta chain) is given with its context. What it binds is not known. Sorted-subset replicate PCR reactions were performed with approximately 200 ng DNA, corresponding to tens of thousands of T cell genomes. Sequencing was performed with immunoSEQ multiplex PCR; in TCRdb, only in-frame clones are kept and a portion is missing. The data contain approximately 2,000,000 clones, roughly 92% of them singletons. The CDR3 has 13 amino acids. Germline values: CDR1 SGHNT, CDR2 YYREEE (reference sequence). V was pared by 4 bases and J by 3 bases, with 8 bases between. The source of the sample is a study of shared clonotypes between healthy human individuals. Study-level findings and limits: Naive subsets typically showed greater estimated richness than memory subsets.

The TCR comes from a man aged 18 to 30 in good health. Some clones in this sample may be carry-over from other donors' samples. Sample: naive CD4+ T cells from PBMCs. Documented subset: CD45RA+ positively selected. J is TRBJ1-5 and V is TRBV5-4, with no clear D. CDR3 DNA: TGTGCCAGCAGCGGCGGTTACAATCAGCCCCAGCATTTT. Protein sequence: CASSGGYNQPQHF.